This T cell receptor (beta chain) was identified during a study of shared clonotypes between healthy human individuals (dated by TCRdb to the early 2020s). General notes on the study: A couple of women and a few men aged 18 to 49 years were included in the cohort. The study deeply sequenced blood TCR repertoires of 5 or 6 healthy adults to estimate repertoire size and the extent of clonotype sharing between individuals. Libraries were prepared and TCR repertoires were sequenced by different laboratories using diverse techniques, in order to increase sequencing depth and limit assay-specific biases. Between about 0.8 and 9 billion PBMCs per donor were obtained by leukapheresis. For each donor, three plates each were used for CD4 naive and CD4 memory, two plates were used for CD8 naive, and one plate was used for CD8 memory. Results and caveats for the whole study, not just this receptor: Because the study included a small number of donors, the genetic and exposure-history diversity represented was limited. Pairwise subsampling indicated that sequencing depth was expected to affect the degree of clonotype sharing among donors. Even with the large sequencing depth, rarefaction of the sorted-subset datasets indicated that sequencing was incomplete. Sampling was limited to blood, and TCR repertoires in tissue likely differ from TCR repertoires in blood. Approximately 4.8% of naive CD4, 3% to 3.5% of naive CD8, roughly 2.5% of memory CD4, and approximately 0.4% of memory CD8 clonotypes were shared across several donors. Larger estimated clonotype richness was generally found for naive subsets than for memory subsets. Higher generation probabilities were observed for clonotypes shared by all four sorted-subset donors than for non-shared clonotypes.

Using the deep immunoSEQ assay, TCR CDR3 regions were amplified from genomic DNA by multiplex PCR. For each cell subset, the extracted genomic DNA was distributed evenly across all wells of several immunoSEQ 96-well plates, and each plate served as one replicate. For sorted subsets, roughly 0.2 ug genomic DNA, equal to 30,000 to 35,000 T cell genomes, was loaded into each replicate PCR. Purified libraries were measured with a Qubit 3.0 fluorometer, size-checked on a Bioanalyzer 2100, and measured again with the KAPA Library Quantification kit. Every immunoSEQ 96-well plate was sequenced on a separate single-read 150-cycle Illumina NextSeq 550 flow cell. On the authors' methods: Because only junctional sequences without quality scores were contained in the immunoSEQ output, filtering matching that applied to full-length reads could not be performed. To assign V/J genes and CDR3, sequences were annotated using PyIR, a Python wrapper for IgBLAST v1.9, with IMGT germline references. Any read was removed if the V/J assignment was weak (E-value above 1e-6), the CDR3 was missing, or the read contained stop codons, out-of-frame junctions, or ambiguous translated residues. V3J clonotypes were defined by identical inferred V gene, J gene, and CDR3 amino acid sequence. Percentage overlap between repertoires was calculated by dividing the number of shared unique clonotypes by the size of the smaller repertoire. Richness of each repertoire was evaluated using RTK rarefaction, the Chao1 estimator, and Recon v2.1 estimates of unobserved clonotypes. OLGA was used to compute generation probabilities for all TCRbeta clonotypes that the gDNA method yielded from a handful of donors. The immuneACCESS repertoire file appears here via TCRdb, limited to in-frame rearrangements. These files lack a portion of the clones; in checked studies, under half of the deficit traces to unresolved V genes, and the cause of the others is not known. V and J calls plus clone size are reproduced from that table; the DNA served to infer D and trimming. Recorded for this sample are 1.5 million to 1.9 million clones; 95% to 99% of them occurred a single time. The leading ten clones occupy roughly 0.4% of the sample.

With regard to this clone: There is no known antigen for this receptor. Per-base quality was not reported, and no clone a single base away is much larger than it.

Healthy HIV-negative adults with no recently reported acute infections or vaccinations were included as donors. Every donor was a Caucasian adult residing in Nashville, Tennessee, USA. Magnetic negative selection was used to enrich CD4+ T cells, after which naive cells were positively selected on CD45RA and the negative fraction became the memory subset. Blood was obtained by leukapheresis, after which PBMCs were separated by Ficoll-Histopaque density gradient centrifugation and cryopreserved in liquid nitrogen vapor phase. Analytical flow cytometry was used to check the purity and quantity of each magnetically sorted T cell population. Genomic DNA was isolated from each sorted fraction and quantified by UV absorbance on a Nanodrop 2000c. The sample was naive CD4+ T cells sorted from blood. What the cell subset or site label conveys for this sample: CD45RA+ positively selected. This TCR was sampled from a young man in good health.

The DNA is as follows: TGTGCCAGCAGCGCTTCCCCCTACGAGCAGTACTTC. Its product reads: CASSASPYEQYF. The chain couples TRBV28 to TRBJ2-7; the D gene assignment is ambiguous. The CDR3 has 12 amino acids, counting the end cysteine and phenylalanine. The CDR3 DNA has 36 bases and is translated from base 1. Trimming at the junction amounts to 6 bases on V and 2 bases on J, and the germline ends lie 8 bases apart. Taken from the germline V gene, the CDR1 and CDR2 loops are MDHEN and SYDVKM.